This is a list of T cell receptor beta chains from one sample in a study of cytomegalovirus exposure and HLA in healthy donors. Assay: immunoSEQ multiplex PCR; the TCRdb copy retains only in-frame clones and omits some. The sample lists 120,000 or so clones; about two thirds were seen once. The sample taken for sequencing was PBMCs. Receptors originate from a man aged 30 to 45 in good health and CMV-seronegative. The CDR3 runs from the conserved cysteine through the conserved F or W. D genes are given only for firm matches. Only some rows state a clone size, as once, few, many or a class for expanded clones.

J: TRBJ2-2; size: NA; V: TRBV6-5; D: NA; CDR3: CASSDKNTGELFF; DNA: TGTGCCAGCAGTGACAAAAACACCGGGGAGCTGTTTTTT
J: TRBJ1-4; size: NA; V: TRBV28; D: NA; CDR3: CASSVPDRFNEKLFF; DNA: TGTGCCAGCAGTGTTCCCGACAGGTTTAATGAAAAACTGTTTTTT
J: TRBJ2-1; size: NA; V: TRBV19; D: NA; CDR3: CASSIVSQDYNEQFF; DNA: TGTGCCAGTAGTATAGTAAGCCAGGACTACAATGAGCAGTTCTTC
J: TRBJ2-1; size: NA; V: TRBV28; D: TRBD2; CDR3: CASGGGELADNEQFF; DNA: TGTGCCAGCGGAGGAGGGGAACTAGCGGACAATGAGCAGTTCTTC
J: TRBJ2-7; size: NA; V: TRBV5-1; D: NA; CDR3: CASSIGQSSYEQYF; DNA: TGCGCCAGCAGCATCGGACAGAGCTCCTACGAGCAGTACTTC
J: TRBJ2-5; size: NA; V: TRBV5-1; D: TRBD1; CDR3: CASSLGTGAETQYF; DNA: TGCGCCAGCAGCTTGGGGACAGGGGCAGAGACCCAGTACTTC
J: TRBJ2-1; size: NA; V: TRBV7-7; D: TRBD1; CDR3: CASSFLGGRNEQFF; DNA: TGTGCCAGCAGCTTTTTAGGGGGCAGGAATGAGCAGTTCTTC
J: TRBJ2-7; size: NA; V: TRBV19; D: NA; CDR3: CASSIVTGAYEQYF; DNA: TGTGCCAGTAGTATAGTGACAGGAGCCTACGAGCAGTACTTC
J: TRBJ1-1; size: once; V: TRBV10-2; D: NA; CDR3: CASSEPRGGTEAFF; DNA: TGCGCCAGCAGTGAGCCCAGAGGGGGAACTGAAGCTTTCTTT
J: TRBJ1-1; size: NA; V: TRBV6-1; D: NA; CDR3: CASSDHLNTEAFF; DNA: TGTGCCAGCAGTGATCACTTGAACACTGAAGCTTTCTTT
J: TRBJ2-5; size: NA; V: TRBV9; D: TRBD2; CDR3: CASSVGGLAGGAQETQYF; DNA: TGTGCCAGCAGCGTAGGCGGGCTAGCGGGGGGAGCTCAAGAGACCCAGTACTTC
J: TRBJ1-2; size: once; V: TRBV4-2; D: TRBD1; CDR3: CASSQEGGTAYGYTF; DNA: TGTGCCAGCAGCCAAGAGGGCGGGACAGCCTATGGCTACACCTTC
J: TRBJ2-7; size: NA; V: TRBV27; D: TRBD2; CDR3: CASSPPLWLAGGLGYEQYF; DNA: TGTGCCAGCAGTCCCCCCCTTTGGCTAGCGGGGGGGCTGGGTTACGAGCAGTACTTC
J: TRBJ2-7; size: NA; V: TRBV28; D: NA; CDR3: CASSYRGTNEQYF; DNA: TGTGCCAGCAGTTATAGGGGCACCAACGAGCAGTACTTC
J: TRBJ2-3; size: NA; V: TRBV6-5; D: NA; CDR3: CASSYFAGRMTDTQYF; DNA: TGTGCCAGCAGTTACTTCGCGGGGCGGATGACAGATACGCAGTATTTT
J: TRBJ1-6; size: NA; V: TRBV4-1; D: NA; CDR3: CASSQDIQGLTLHF; DNA: TGCGCCAGCAGCCAAGACATACAGGGTTTAACCCTCCACTTT